This entry lists 27 T cell receptor beta chains sequenced from one sample in a study of shared clonotypes between healthy human individuals. Produced via immunoSEQ multiplex PCR; TCRdb's table is partial and in-frame only. Among about 510,000 clones listed, 79% were seen once. The sample comprised PBMCs. These receptors were obtained from a woman in her forties in good health. Some clones in this sample may be carry-over from other donors' samples.

This clone was picked up one time. The chain has TRBV6-1 and TRBJ1-3; maybe TRBD1 (5 bases). Germline CDR1 is MNHNS and CDR2 is SASEGT. CDR3 length equals 17 residues. The ends were cut back, 4 bases at V and 0 bases at J, with 16 bases in the middle. Here the CDR3 reads CASSAQPGRTSGNTIYF. The CDR3 DNA sequence: TGTGCCAGCAGTGCCCAACCGGGACGGACCTCTGGAAACACCATATATTTT.

This chain joins TRBV5-6 and TRBJ2-5; D is unclear. The J call may be incorrect, as the DNA end agrees better with TRBJ2-7. Germline V gene data show CDR1 as SGHDT and CDR2 as YYEEEE. This CDR3 region has 14 residues. The CDR3 coding sequence is TGTGCCAGCAGCTTGCCCGGAAGCTCCTACGAGCAGTACTTC. Its protein product is CASSLPGSSYEQYF.

This clone was counted a single time. This rearrangement joins TRBV6-5 to TRBJ2-1; D is possibly TRBD2 (6 bases). This CDR3 has 14 residues. V was clipped by 10 bases and J by 5 bases, with 18 bases between them. Per the germline V gene, CDR1 is MNHEY and CDR2 is SVGAGI. The CDR3 DNA is TGTGCCACCCTACGTCCGGGGGTCCACAATGAGCAGTTCTTC. This encodes CATLRPGVHNEQFF.

V and J are TRBV28 and TRBJ1-1; D gene unclear. The CDR3 is 15 residues long. Germline CDR1 and CDR2: MDHEN and SYDVKM. The germline V and J ends were trimmed by 3 bases and 7 bases, with 18 bases remaining between them. CDR3 nucleotides: TGTGCCAGCAGTTTGATTGGATCAGTCTATAGTGAAGCTTTCTTT. Its translation is CASSLIGSVYSEAFF. The full variable domain, with the rest looked up from reference TRBV28 and TRBJ1-1, is DVKVTQSSRYLVKRTGEKVFLECVQDMDHENMFWYRQDPGLGLRLIYFSYDVKMKEKGDIPEGYSVSREKKERFSLILESASTNQTSMYLCASSLIGSVYSEAFFGQGTRLTVV.

The V and J genes are TRBV6-1 and TRBJ1-5; 8 bases match TRBD1. The CDR3 contains 13 residues. Per the germline V gene, CDR1 is MNHNS and CDR2 is SASEGT. Unmatched junction bases numbered 6, after V lost 8 bases and J lost 6 bases. CDR3 protein: CASVDREGQPQHF. The CDR3, as DNA: TGTGCCAGCGTGGACAGGGAGGGTCAGCCCCAGCATTTT.

The J gene is TRBJ2-1, the V gene TRBV7-3; 10 positions agree with TRBD2. Trimming at V came to 4 bases and at J to 0 bases, leaving 3 bases not matched to a gene. Germline V gene lookup returns CDR1 SGHTA and CDR2 FQGTGA. The CDR3 length is 16 residues. The CDR3 nucleotides are TGTGCCAGCAGCTCCCTAGCGGGAGTCTCCTACAATGAGCAGTTCTTC. It codes for CASSSLAGVSYNEQFF. Full variable domain (missing parts from reference TRBV7-3 and TRBJ2-1): GAGVSQTPSNKVTEKGKYVELRCDPISGHTALYWYRQSLGQGPEFLIYFQGTGAADDSGLPNDRFFAVRPEGSVSTLKIQRTERGDSAVYLCASSSLAGVSYNEQFFGPGTRLTVL.

In its sample, this clone was seen once. V and J are TRBV7-2 and TRBJ2-6; no definite D call. This CDR3 comprises 15 residues. Trimming shortened V by 0 bases and J by 0 bases, and 3 bases separated the two germline ends. Germline V gives CDR1 SGHTA, CDR2 FQGNSA. DNA of the CDR3: TGTGCCAGCAGCTTAGCAGCCTCTGGGGCCAACGTCCTGACTTTC. Protein sequence: CASSLAASGANVLTF.

In DNA form, the CDR3 reads TGTGCCAGCAGCCCCAGGGTTACGGTAGCATTCAACGGAGGGGCCAACGTCCTGACTTTC. Translating gives CASSPRVTVAFNGGANVLTF. The V call is TRBV13, the J call TRBJ2-6; possibly TRBD1 for D (5 bases). From germline, CDR1 is PRHDT and CDR2 FYEKMQ (reference sequence). Trimming stripped 5 bases from V and 4 bases from J, with 27 bases between. This CDR3 spans 20 amino acids. The full variable domain, rest sourced from reference TRBV13 and TRBJ2-6, is AAGVIQSPRHLIKEKRETATLKCYPIPRHDTVYWYQQGPGQDPQFLISFYEKMQSDKGSIPDRFSAQQFSDYHSELNMSSLELGDSALYFCASSPRVTVAFNGGANVLTFGAGSRLTVL.

This chain joins TRBV5-4 and TRBJ2-7, with 10 bases matching TRBD2. Trimming at V came to 0 bases and at J to 0 bases, leaving 3 bases not matched to a gene. Germline assignment: CDR1 SGHNT and CDR2 YYREEE (reference sequence). The CDR3 is made up of 16 amino acids. In nucleotides, the CDR3 is TGTGCCAGCAGCTTGGGACTAGCGGGCTTCTCCTACGAGCAGTACTTC. Translation gives CASSLGLAGFSYEQYF.

The V gene is TRBV5-1, the J gene TRBJ2-7; either TRBD1 or TRBD2 may supply D (6 bases each). CDR1 is SGHRS, CDR2 YFSETQ, per germline. Trimming removed 4 bases at V and 3 bases at J, with 17 bases between. The CDR3 contains 15 residues. The CDR3 spells CASSPPGARYYEQYF. The CDR3, as DNA: TGCGCCAGCAGCCCCCCGGGGGCCCGCTACTACGAGCAGTACTTC.

This clone appeared many times. The rearrangement uses TRBV18 and TRBJ1-1; no definite D call. The ends were cut back, 2 bases at V and 1 base at J, with 11 bases in the middle. The V gene's germline CDR1 is KGHSH and CDR2 LQKENI. The CDR3 totals 15 residues. CDR3 DNA: TGTGCCAGCTCACCATTGGGCACCTGGAACACTGAAGCTTTCTTT. Its translation is CASSPLGTWNTEAFF.

This clone was picked up one time. The chain carries TRBV5-6 and TRBJ1-1; D may be TRBD1 (5 bases). Germline values: CDR1 SGHDT, CDR2 YYEEEE. The germline V and J ends were trimmed by 3 bases and 8 bases, with 17 bases remaining between them. The CDR3 totals 14 residues. The DNA for the CDR3 is TGTGCCAGCAGCTGGGCAGGGAGGGGCAGCGAAGCTTTCTTT. Translation gives CASSWAGRGSEAFF.

The chain combines TRBV4-2 with TRBJ2-7; D uncertain. The CDR3 covers 15 residues. The germline V gene encodes CDR1 LGHNA and CDR2 YNFKEQ. Trimming left V 0 bases short and J 3 bases short, with 12 bases between. CDR3 nucleotides: TGTGCCAGCAGCCAAGACCCCACCCCCCTCTACGAGCAGTACTTC. Protein sequence: CASSQDPTPLYEQYF.

This chain uses TRBV18 with TRBJ1-5; D unclear. The ends were cut back, 5 bases at V and 6 bases at J, with 14 bases in the middle. The CDR3 length is 14 residues. Looked up from germline, CDR1 is KGHSH and CDR2 is LQKENI. CDR3 sequence: CASSLSPSSQPQHF. As DNA, the CDR3 is TGTGCCAGCTCATTGTCCCCCTCAAGTCAGCCCCAGCATTTT. Supplemented by reference TRBV18 and TRBJ1-5, the full variable domain reads NAGVMQNPRHLVRRRGQEARLRCSPMKGHSHVYWYRQLPEEGLKFMVYLQKENIIDESGMPKERFSAEFPKEGPSILRIQQVVRGDSAAYFCASSLSPSSQPQHFGDGTRLSIL.

This clone has more than one count but fewer than ten. This chain joins TRBV7-9 and TRBJ1-1; weak D call: TRBD1 (5 bases). The CDR3 is 13 amino acids. The V gene's germline CDR1 is SEHNR and CDR2 FQNEAQ (reference sequence). V lost 5 bases to trimming and J lost 8 bases, with 15 bases between them. CDR3 sequence: CASSADGHGEAFF. CDR3 bases: TGTGCCAGCAGCGCAGACGGACACGGGGAAGCTTTCTTT.

The rearrangement links TRBV5-4 to TRBJ2-5, with D perhaps matching TRBD1 (6 bases). Trimming cost V 4 bases and J 1 base, with 17 bases left between them. Germline values: CDR1 SGHNT, CDR2 YYREEE (reference sequence). The CDR3 spans 16 residues. The CDR3 spells CASSEPKLGGQETQYF. For the CDR3, the DNA is TGTGCCAGCAGCGAACCCAAACTAGGGGGCCAAGAGACCCAGTACTTC. Full variable domain (remainder filled in from reference TRBV5-4 and TRBJ2-5): ETGVTQSPTHLIKTRGQQVTLRCSSQSGHNTVSWYQQALGQGPQFIFQYYREEENGRGNFPPRFSGLQFPNYSSELNVNALELDDSALYLCASSEPKLGGQETQYFGPGTRLLVL.

The chain couples TRBV30 to TRBJ2-1; D remains ambiguous. The CDR3 loop spans 12 amino acids. The ends were cut back, 2 bases at V and 5 bases at J, with 7 bases in the middle. Germline CDR1 GTSNPN, CDR2 SVGIG (reference sequence). The CDR3 is CAWSSTNNEQFF. The DNA of the CDR3 is TGTGCCTGGAGTAGTACTAACAATGAGCAGTTCTTC.

The chain joins TRBV11-2 to TRBJ2-1, with D perhaps matching TRBD2 (6 bases). V dropped 3 bases and J dropped 6 bases, with 15 bases sitting between them. Germline-derived CDR1 and CDR2 are SGHAT and FQNNGV. The CDR3 covers 15 residues. Written as DNA, the CDR3 is TGTGCCAGCAGCTTTGGTGGGAGGACCAGCAATGAGCAGTTCTTC. It yields the protein CASSFGGRTSNEQFF. The whole variable domain, remainder taken from reference TRBV11-2 and TRBJ2-1, is EAGVAQSPRYKIIEKRQSVAFWCNPISGHATLYWYQQILGQGPKLLIQFQNNGVVDDSQLPKDRFSAERLKGVDSTLKIQPAKLEDSAVYLCASSFGGRTSNEQFFGPGTRLTVL.

Comment on this clone: Its ends do not fully match the called genes, so a read error is possible. The rearrangement joins TRBV20-1 to TRBJ1-1; 7 bases line up with TRBD1. The CDR3 is 11 amino acids. The germline V gene encodes CDR1 DFQATT and CDR2 SNEGSKA (reference sequence). The CDR3 region is CSSRGLHEAFF. The DNA of the CDR3 is TGCAGTTCTAGGGGGCTTCATGAAGCTTTCTTT.

In this sample, this clone turned up many times. The rearrangement links TRBV29-1 to TRBJ1-2, with 7 positions matching TRBD1. Germline CDR1 and CDR2: SQVTM and ANQGSEA. This CDR3 comprises 12 residues. V trimming: 7 bases; J trimming: 3 bases; junction bases outside the gene matches: 5. The CDR3 is CSGLGQDYGYTF. The CDR3 DNA reads TGCAGCGGACTCGGACAGGACTATGGCTACACCTTC.

The chain is built from TRBV25-1 and TRBJ1-1, with TRBD1 identical over 7 bases. CDR1 and CDR2 (germline): MGHDK, SYGVNS. This CDR3 spans 12 amino acids. Trimming removed 5 bases from V and 5 bases from J; junction bases left unmatched: 2. The CDR3 region is CASSQGGTEAFF. CDR3 nucleotide sequence: TGTGCCAGCAGTCAGGGGGGTACTGAAGCTTTCTTT.

This clone was counted only a few times. The chain employs TRBV5-1 and TRBJ2-1; 10 bases line up with TRBD2. Trimming at V came to 6 bases and at J to 9 bases, leaving 9 bases not matched to a gene. CDR3 length equals 14 residues. Germline V gene sequence: CDR1 SGHRS, CDR2 YFSETQ. This CDR3 is CASIDLAGASEQFF. The CDR3, as DNA: TGCGCCAGCATTGACCTAGCGGGAGCCTCTGAGCAGTTCTTC.

This rearrangement joins TRBV5-4 to TRBJ1-4, with D tentatively TRBD1 (6 bases). Trimming left V 0 bases short and J 7 bases short, with 13 bases between. The CDR3 has 15 residues. Germline V lookup: CDR1 SGHNT, CDR2 YYREEE (reference sequence). CDR3 protein: CASSLGGGAGEKLFF. As DNA, the CDR3 is TGTGCCAGCAGCTTGGGCGGGGGCGCCGGTGAAAAACTGTTTTTT. Using reference TRBV5-4 and TRBJ1-4 for the parts outside the CDR3, the full variable domain is ETGVTQSPTHLIKTRGQQVTLRCSSQSGHNTVSWYQQALGQGPQFIFQYYREEENGRGNFPPRFSGLQFPNYSSELNVNALELDDSALYLCASSLGGGAGEKLFFGSGTQLSVL.

The chain is built from TRBV11-2 and TRBJ1-1; no definite D call. CDR3 length: 14 amino acids. Trimming shortened V by 7 bases and J by 3 bases, and 15 bases separated the two germline ends. Germline CDR1 SGHAT, CDR2 FQNNGV. The CDR3 protein is CASTPSGVYTEAFF. The DNA of the CDR3 is TGTGCCAGCACCCCATCTGGGGTTTACACTGAAGCTTTCTTT.

J is TRBJ2-7 and V is TRBV6-1, with D tentatively TRBD2 (6 bases). CDR1 and CDR2 from the germline V gene are MNHNS and SASEGT. Trimming shortened V by 4 bases and J by 1 base, and 20 bases separated the two germline ends. This CDR3 comprises 17 residues. The CDR3 region has the DNA TGTGCCAGCAGTGCCCCCCGGGGAAGGAGCGGGTCCTACGAGCAGTACTTC. Translation gives CASSAPRGRSGSYEQYF.

This chain uses TRBV6-6 with TRBJ2-7; TRBD1 matches at 11 bases. V shed 6 bases, J shed 3 bases, and the junction held 7 bases outside the gene matches. Germline values: CDR1 MNHNY, CDR2 SVGAGI (reference sequence). This CDR3 is 15 amino acids long. The CDR3 here is CASRTSGTGGYEQYF. Written as DNA, the CDR3 is TGTGCCAGCAGAACCTCCGGGACAGGGGGCTACGAGCAGTACTTC.

The gene calls are TRBV4-1 and TRBJ2-3, with TRBD1 matching 8 bases. The CDR3 is 14 amino acids. The V segment lost 0 bases and the J segment 6 bases; nucleotides outside the gene matches: 2. The germline V gene encodes CDR1 MGHRA and CDR2 YSYEKL. The CDR3 sequence is CASSQDRGRDTQYF. The CDR3 nucleotides are TGCGCCAGCAGCCAAGACAGGGGGCGGGATACGCAGTATTTT.